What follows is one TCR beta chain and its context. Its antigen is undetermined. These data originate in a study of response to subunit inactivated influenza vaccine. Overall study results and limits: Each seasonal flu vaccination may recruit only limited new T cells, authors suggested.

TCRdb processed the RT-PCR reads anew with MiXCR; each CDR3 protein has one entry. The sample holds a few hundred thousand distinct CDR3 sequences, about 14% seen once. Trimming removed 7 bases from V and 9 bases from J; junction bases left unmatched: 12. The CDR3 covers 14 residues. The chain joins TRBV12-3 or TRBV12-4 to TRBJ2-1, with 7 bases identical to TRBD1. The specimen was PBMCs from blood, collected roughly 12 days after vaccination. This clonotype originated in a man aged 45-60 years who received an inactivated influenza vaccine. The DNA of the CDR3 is TGTGCCAGCACAAAAGGGGGCTCAAAGGGTGAGCAGTTCTTC. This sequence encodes CASTKGGSKGEQFF.